This T cell receptor (beta chain) was captured by sequencing in a study of human thymus T cells. The repertoire was sequenced with immunoSEQ multiplex PCR; TCRdb's copy has only in-frame clones and lacks some. The top ten hold around 0.025% of the sample, which has roughly 120,000 clones, about 93% seen once. Thymus tissue for the work was resected from patients undergoing corrective heart surgery. This CDR3 has 17 residues. The V gene's germline CDR1 is LGHNA and CDR2 YSLEER. Trimming took 1 base from V and 3 from J, leaving 19 bases between them. The chain has TRBV4-3 and TRBJ2-7; D is possibly TRBD1 or TRBD2 (6 bases each). The sequence was obtained from a boy younger than two with a congenital heart defect but otherwise immunologically healthy. Sample: thymus tissue. The DNA of the CDR3 is TGCGCCAGCAGCCAAGGACCTGGGGGGCAGGGTTTCTACGAGCAGTACTTC. It is translated as CASSQGPGGQGFYEQYF.